This TCR beta chain came from a study of blood T cell repertoires in COVID-19. Study context: Specimens from acute and convalescent COVID-19 originated in the United States, Italy and Spain. Nucleic acid was either cDNA or gDNA, and it came from T cells, B-cell-depleted T cells, or PBMCs.

Germline CDR1 is LGHDT and CDR2 is YNNKEL (reference sequence). Trimming removed 1 base from V and 7 bases from J, with 8 bases in between. The CDR3 totals 14 residues. Original handling: It was from reference gene primer amplification that nucleated cell counts were estimated. Libraries were prepared by immunoSEQ multiplex PCR; TCRdb keeps only in-frame clonotypes and omits some of them. The V and J calls and clone size were taken over from that table, and D and trimming were inferred from the DNA. Among more than 85,000 clones listed, about 85% were seen once. This rearrangement joins TRBV3-1 (or the pseudogene TRBV3-2) to TRBJ1-6; D not certain. This TCR came from a man aged 50 to 60 with active COVID-19. Sequenced material: peripheral blood. In nucleotides, the CDR3 is TGTGCCAGCAGCCAAGGGAGTGGGAATTCACCCCTCCACTTT. Translated, it gives CASSQGSGNSPLHF.